These 25 T cell receptor beta chains share one sample of origin, sequenced in a study of blood T cells in healthy people across ages. Through a sample-barcoded 5' primer and a J-beta primer mix, a second PCR was run for roughly 7 to 11 cycles. TCRdb analysed the 5' RACE reads with MiXCR anew, one entry per CDR3 protein. This sample has more than 500,000 distinct CDR3 sequences, with about 25% found just once. Sequenced: blood. The receptors derive from a woman in her 70s in good health.

This clonotype was observed a few times. The chain has TRBV7-2 and TRBJ1-5; D is unclear. CDR3 length equals 13 residues. Germline V CDR1 and CDR2: SGHTA, FQGNSA. The V and J ends lost 1 base and 3 bases respectively, with 4 bases between them. The CDR3 nucleotides are TGTGCCAGCAGCTTAGAACTCAATCAGCCCCAGCATTTT. Translation: CASSLELNQPQHF.

The chain is built from TRBV20-1 and TRBJ1-2; 7 positions agree with TRBD1. Germline CDR1 DFQATT, CDR2 SNEGSKA (reference sequence). This CDR3 spans 13 amino acids. With V trimmed by 3 bases and J by 7 bases, 8 bases remained unmatched. CDR3 in DNA: TGCAGTGCTAGCCAGACAGGGTGGAGTGGCTACACCTTC. Its translation: CSASQTGWSGYTF.

This clonotype has more than one count but fewer than ten. V is TRBV7-2 and J is TRBJ2-4; D unresolved. The germline CDR1 and CDR2 sequences are SGHTA and FQGNSA. The CDR3 totals 14 residues. Trimming left V 3 bases short and J 1 base short, with 7 bases between. The CDR3 protein is CASSFGSAKNIQYF. The CDR3 DNA follows: TGTGCCAGCAGCTTCGGGTCTGCCAAAAACATTCAGTACTTC.

V is TRBV7-3 and J is TRBJ2-2; 11 bases fit TRBD2. The CDR3 length is 15 residues. CDR1 is SGHTA, CDR2 FQGTGA, per germline. Trimming at V came to 5 bases and at J to 6 bases, leaving 5 bases not matched to a gene. The DNA of the CDR3 is TGTGCCAGCAGCGACCGGACTAGCGGGTCCGGGGAGCTGTTTTTT. Translated: CASSDRTSGSGELFF.

At least ten counts were recorded for this clonotype. The V call is TRBV11-2, the J call TRBJ2-2; D possibly corresponds to TRBD1 (6 bases). The CDR3 is 16 amino acids. Germline assignment: CDR1 SGHAT and CDR2 FQNNGV. V was clipped by 5 bases and J by 1 base, with 14 bases between them. The CDR3 DNA reads TGTGCCAGCAGCACTTCAGGGGCGGTGAACACCGGGGAGCTGTTTTTT. Translated: CASSTSGAVNTGELFF.

This rearrangement joins TRBV6-5 to TRBJ1-2, with D hard to call. V was clipped by 3 bases and J by 0 bases, with 11 bases between them. This CDR3 is 15 amino acids long. CDR1 and CDR2 from the germline V gene are MNHEY and SVGAGI. The CDR3 protein is CASSYTTESNYGYTF. DNA of the CDR3: TGTGCCAGCAGTTATACTACAGAATCTAACTATGGCTACACCTTC.

A word on this clonotype: The conserved final phenylalanine or tryptophan is absent from the CDR3, which likely points to a read error. V and J are TRBV12-3 or TRBV12-4 and TRBJ1-2, with 11 nucleotides matching TRBD1. This CDR3 has 17 amino acids. J lost 4 bases, V lost 5 bases, and 12 bases had no gene match. The CDR3 nucleotides read TGTGCCAGCAGTGCCCGGACAGGGGGCGCATCCGTCTATGGCTACACCTTG. Its protein product is CASSARTGGASVYGYTL.

The rearrangement joins TRBV5-5 to TRBJ2-5; 13 bases fit TRBD2. Trimming removed 6 bases from V and 1 base from J; junction bases left unmatched: 6. Germline V gene sequence: CDR1 SGHKS, CDR2 YYEKEE (reference sequence). The CDR3 is 16 amino acids. As DNA, the CDR3 is TGTGCCAGCAACTCTGGGACTAGCGGGGCCCAAGAGACCCAGTACTTC. It yields the protein CASNSGTSGAQETQYF. The full variable domain, in which reference TRBV5-5 and TRBJ2-5 provide the parts outside the CDR3, is DAGVTQSPTHLIKTRGQQVTLRCSPISGHKSVSWYQQVLGQGPQFIFQYYEKEERGRGNFPDRFSARQFPNYSSELNVNALLLGDSALYLCASNSGTSGAQETQYFGPGTRLLVL.

The chain carries TRBV12-3 or TRBV12-4 and TRBJ2-7; D perhaps matches TRBD2 (6 bases). Deletions cut 5 bases from V and 1 base from J, with 18 bases between. The CDR3 contains 16 residues. CDR3 loop: CASSQIRVGGSYEQYF. The CDR3 coding sequence is TGTGCCAGCAGTCAAATCCGGGTGGGGGGTTCCTACGAGCAGTACTTC.

The chain uses TRBV7-9 and TRBJ2-5; 14 bases map to TRBD2. The V gene end was trimmed by 4 bases and the J gene end by 2 bases; junction bases not matched to a gene: 12. In germline, CDR1 is SEHNR, CDR2 FQNEAQ (reference sequence). The CDR3 totals 19 residues. The CDR3 DNA reads as TGTGCCAGCAGCTCAGGACTAGCGGGGGGCCGAGGGGCTCAAGAGACCCAGTACTTC. Translation: CASSSGLAGGRGAQETQYF.

The rearrangement joins TRBV20-1 to TRBJ1-2; possible D gene TRBD1, 5 bases. The V gene lost 0 bases and the J gene lost 7 bases, with 12 bases spanning the gap. Germline V gives CDR1 DFQATT, CDR2 SNEGSKA (reference sequence). The CDR3 runs to 13 residues. CDR3 DNA: TGCAGTGCTAGAGATTCGGGGGTTGTTGGCTACACCTTC. Translation: CSARDSGVVGYTF.

This clonotype showed up just a few times. The genes are TRBV11-3 and TRBJ2-1; 9 bases line up with TRBD2. The assigned J gene may be wrong: the sequence end matches TRBJ2-7 better. Germline V gene data show CDR1 as SGHNT and CDR2 as YENEEA. The CDR3 runs 16 residues. This CDR3 is CASSLSGLAEYYEQYF. In nucleotides, the CDR3 is TGTGCCAGCAGCTTGTCGGGACTAGCTGAATACTACGAGCAGTACTTC.

The chain recombines TRBV6-1 with TRBJ1-3; no definite D call. With 1 base removed from V and 2 bases from J, the gap between germline ends came to 9 bases. Germline CDR1 and CDR2: MNHNS and SASEGT. The CDR3 runs 15 residues. The CDR3 is CASSEVVTAGNTIYF. The CDR3 nucleotides read TGTGCCAGCAGTGAAGTGGTGACGGCTGGAAACACCATATATTTT.

This clonotype was recorded a few times. The chain carries TRBV12-3 or TRBV12-4 and TRBJ1-4; tentative D call: TRBD1 (6 bases). V lost 3 bases to trimming and J lost 8 bases, with 13 bases between them. The CDR3 loop spans 14 amino acids. Here the CDR3 reads CASSFWGAGEKLFF. The CDR3 nucleotides are TGTGCCAGCAGTTTCTGGGGGGCTGGGGAAAAACTGTTTTTT.

There are a few counts of this clonotype. The chain recombines TRBV4-2 with TRBJ2-5; TRBD1 might be the D (6 bases). The DNA end is more similar to TRBJ2-7, so the J call may be wrong. In germline, CDR1 is LGHNA, CDR2 YNFKEQ. CDR3 size: 15 residues. Written as DNA, the CDR3 is TGTGCCAGCAGCCAGGCCGGACAGCAAAGGTACGAGCAGTACTTC. Its protein is CASSQAGQQRYEQYF.

This clonotype was counted once. The chain links TRBV2 to TRBJ2-7; 8 bases fit TRBD1. CDR3 length equals 13 residues. The J segment lost 5 bases and the V segment lost 6 bases, leaving 6 bases of the junction unmatched. In germline, CDR1 is SNHLY, CDR2 FYNNEI. This CDR3 is CASRRTGPDEQYF. CDR3 coding DNA: TGTGCCAGCAGGAGGACAGGGCCGGACGAGCAGTACTTC.

The chain combines TRBV12-3 or TRBV12-4 with TRBJ2-5, with D perhaps TRBD2 (6 bases). The end of the DNA is better explained by TRBJ2-7, so the J call may be wrong. The CDR3 runs to 15 residues. The CDR3: CASSFGGDRSYEQYF. The CDR3, as DNA: TGTGCCAGCAGTTTTGGAGGGGACCGCTCCTACGAGCAGTACTTC.

The CDR3 bases are TGCAGTGCGTCGGTAACAGGGTTGGGAGGGACTGAAGCTTTCTTT. It translates to CSASVTGLGGTEAFF. The chain has TRBV20-1 and TRBJ1-1, with D maybe TRBD1 (6 bases). The ends were cut back, 6 bases at V and 5 bases at J, with 22 bases in the middle. This CDR3 comprises 15 residues. CDR1 is DFQATT and CDR2 is SNEGSKA in the germline V gene (reference sequence).

This chain links TRBV7-8 with TRBJ1-1; D is ambiguous. Trimming removed 3 bases at V and 11 bases at J, with 19 bases between. The germline gives CDR1 SGHVS, CDR2 FQNEAQ. The CDR3 extends over 14 amino acids. The CDR3 protein is CASSFRSKAFRAFF. For the CDR3, the DNA is TGTGCCAGCAGCTTTCGGTCCAAGGCTTTTCGGGCTTTCTTT.

The V and J genes are TRBV7-2 and TRBJ1-2; D gene uncertain. In germline, CDR1 is SGHTA, CDR2 FQGNSA. Trimming cost V 1 base and J 5 bases, with 11 bases left between them. This CDR3 contains 14 residues. This CDR3 reads CASSLEPGDYGYTF. The CDR3 DNA sequence: TGTGCCAGCAGCTTAGAACCAGGAGATTATGGCTACACCTTC.

Only a few counts were recorded for this clonotype. V is TRBV11-3 and J is TRBJ2-5; tentative D call: TRBD1 (5 bases). Germline loops: CDR1 SGHNT, CDR2 YENEEA. V was shortened by 1 base and J by 3 bases, with 15 bases between the two germline ends. This CDR3 region has 16 residues. The CDR3 here is CASSLASWGREETQYF. The DNA for the CDR3 is TGTGCCAGCAGCTTAGCGTCCTGGGGCAGAGAAGAGACCCAGTACTTC.

The chain's CDR3 is CSARETGVRNTIYF. Written as DNA, the CDR3 is TGCAGTGCTAGAGAAACAGGGGTGCGAAACACCATATATTTT. The rearrangement links TRBV20-1 to TRBJ1-3; 7 bases are shared with TRBD1. With 0 bases clipped from V and 5 bases from J, the junction kept 4 bases outside the gene matches. The CDR3 contains 14 residues. Germline CDR1 DFQATT, CDR2 SNEGSKA (reference sequence).

Only one count was recorded for this clonotype. The chain links TRBV29-1 to TRBJ2-3; the D is unclear. Trimming stripped 3 bases from V and 3 bases from J, with 22 bases between. CDR1 and CDR2 from the germline V gene are SQVTM and ANQGSEA. CDR3 length: 17 amino acids. This CDR3 is CSVERVMWNSVTDTQYF. The CDR3 nucleotides read TGCAGCGTTGAGCGTGTTATGTGGAACTCTGTAACAGATACGCAGTATTTT.

This chain links TRBV12-3 or TRBV12-4 with TRBJ1-2; D uncertain. The CDR3 is 13 residues long. The V gene lost 6 bases and the J gene lost 13 bases, with 21 bases spanning the gap. CDR3 nucleotides: TGTGCCAGCAGGATGACAAGCCAGGTGTCAGCCACCTTC. Protein product: CASRMTSQVSATF.

This CDR3 reads CASSPGPMSGKLFF. The CDR3, as DNA: TGTGCCAGCAGCCCCGGCCCCATGTCTGGAAAACTGTTTTTT. The chain has TRBV7-3 and TRBJ1-4; no clear D. Trimming removed 5 bases at V and 10 bases at J, with 17 bases between. This CDR3 spans 14 amino acids. Germline-derived CDR1 and CDR2 are SGHTA and FQGTGA.